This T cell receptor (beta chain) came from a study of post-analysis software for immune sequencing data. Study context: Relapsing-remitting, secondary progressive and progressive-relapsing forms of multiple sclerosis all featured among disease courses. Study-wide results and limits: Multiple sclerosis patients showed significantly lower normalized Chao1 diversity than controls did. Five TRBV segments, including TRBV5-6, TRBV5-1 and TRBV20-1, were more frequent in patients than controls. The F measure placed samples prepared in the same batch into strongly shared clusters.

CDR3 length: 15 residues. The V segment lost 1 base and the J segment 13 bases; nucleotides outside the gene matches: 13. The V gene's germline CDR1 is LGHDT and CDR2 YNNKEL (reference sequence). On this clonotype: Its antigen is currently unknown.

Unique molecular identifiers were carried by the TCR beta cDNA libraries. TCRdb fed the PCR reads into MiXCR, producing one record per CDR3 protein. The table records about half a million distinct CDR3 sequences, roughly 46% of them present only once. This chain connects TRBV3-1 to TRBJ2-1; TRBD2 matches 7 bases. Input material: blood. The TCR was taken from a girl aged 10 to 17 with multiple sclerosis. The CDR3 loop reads CASSQVRDYQETQFF. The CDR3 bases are TGTGCCAGCAGCCAAGTTAGGGACTACCAAGAGACCCAGTTCTTC.